This TCR beta chain originates from a study of T-cell memory formation after mild COVID-19. As for the study in general: TCR clusters were largely donor specific. Regarding the study as a whole: Day 15 to 85 contracting clones showed balanced CD4/CD8; later expanders leaned CD4+. Clonal second-wave expansions that peaked on day 37 had unconfirmed SARS-CoV-2 specificity.

5'RACE primed at constant segments yielded TCR alpha and TCR beta cDNA libraries bearing sample barcodes and UMIs. MiXCR was run by TCRdb on the 5' RACE reads, yielding one entry per CDR3 protein. The sample holds roughly 110,000 distinct CDR3 sequences, roughly 14% seen once. This clonotype was counted many times. Its cognate antigen is unknown. The sequence came from a man younger than 30 who had mild COVID-19 (a few samples of this study predate the infection). Cell type and time point are not known. Sequencing input: PBMCs or a T cell subset sorted from them (not recorded which).

The CDR3 here is CASSPTTGFGTGELFF. CDR3 DNA sequence: TGTGCCAGCAGCCCGACCACAGGGTTTGGAACCGGGGAGCTGTTTTTT. The chain joins TRBV7-3 to TRBJ2-2, with D possibly TRBD1 on 6 matching bases. The V gene's germline CDR1 is SGHTA and CDR2 FQGTGA. Trimming took off 5 bases at V and 5 bases at J, with 18 bases between the two ends. There are 16 residues in the CDR3. Full variable domain (missing parts from reference TRBV7-3 and TRBJ2-2): GAGVSQTPSNKVTEKGKYVELRCDPISGHTALYWYRQSLGQGPEFLIYFQGTGAADDSGLPNDRFFAVRPEGSVSTLKIQRTERGDSAVYLCASSPTTGFGTGELFFGEGSRLTVL.